Listed below are T cell receptor beta chains from one sample, sequenced in a study of cytomegalovirus exposure and HLA in healthy donors. TCRdb's table, derived via immunoSEQ multiplex PCR, lists solely in-frame clones and lacks some. The sample consists of about 82,000 clones, roughly 80% of them appearing once. The specimen sequenced was PBMCs. The receptor set was obtained from a woman aged 50 to 65 in good health and CMV-seropositive. Each CDR3 is given with its conserved first and last residue. The order of the fields is J gene, V gene, CDR3 protein.

j_call: TRBJ2-7; v_call: TRBV5-5; cdr3_aa: CASTPGLAGSYEQYF
j_call: TRBJ2-5; v_call: TRBV11-3; cdr3_aa: CASSLDRVATQYF
j_call: TRBJ2-2; v_call: TRBV9; cdr3_aa: CASSVLSGGTGELFF
j_call: TRBJ2-3; v_call: TRBV29-1; cdr3_aa: CSVTSGSDTQYF
j_call: TRBJ2-1; v_call: TRBV10-1; cdr3_aa: CASSGTSGINEQFF
j_call: TRBJ2-3; v_call: TRBV27; cdr3_aa: CASSSVDTQYF
j_call: TRBJ2-1; v_call: TRBV18; cdr3_aa: CASSPEQKNEQFF
j_call: TRBJ1-2; v_call: TRBV29-1; cdr3_aa: CSVTTTGEPGYTF
j_call: TRBJ2-1; v_call: TRBV5-1; cdr3_aa: CASSLTPSGRDEQFF
j_call: TRBJ1-1; v_call: TRBV6-1; cdr3_aa: CASSVIGGTEAFF
j_call: TRBJ2-3; v_call: TRBV29-1; cdr3_aa: CSVAASGSTDTQYF
j_call: TRBJ2-7; v_call: TRBV30; cdr3_aa: CAWRTLVRPEQYF
j_call: TRBJ2-3; v_call: TRBV2; cdr3_aa: CASTSLQGMGTDTQYF
j_call: TRBJ2-1; v_call: TRBV6-4; cdr3_aa: CASSASGSSYNEQFF
j_call: TRBJ2-2; v_call: TRBV7-9; cdr3_aa: CASSPSSGEYTGELFF
j_call: TRBJ2-7; v_call: TRBV6-5; cdr3_aa: CASTTGSSYEQYF
j_call: TRBJ2-2; v_call: TRBV6-4; cdr3_aa: CASSDGEAGDTGELFF
j_call: TRBJ2-1; v_call: TRBV19; cdr3_aa: CASSWDTYNEQFF
j_call: TRBJ2-7; v_call: TRBV14; cdr3_aa: CASSQGRGYEQYF
j_call: TRBJ1-3; v_call: TRBV6-4; cdr3_aa: CASSDSSRAKGNTIYF
j_call: TRBJ1-1; v_call: TRBV25-1; cdr3_aa: CASRNRDGFYTEAFF
j_call: TRBJ2-7; v_call: TRBV28; cdr3_aa: CASSFDTAGEQYF
j_call: TRBJ2-3; v_call: TRBV19; cdr3_aa: CASSPGLADTQYF
j_call: TRBJ2-5; v_call: TRBV5-6; cdr3_aa: CASSSRDRGQETQYF
j_call: TRBJ1-2; v_call: TRBV29-1; cdr3_aa: CSAAAANYGYTF
j_call: TRBJ2-1; v_call: TRBV30; cdr3_aa: CAWSNKPTGEQFF
j_call: TRBJ1-1; v_call: TRBV5-4; cdr3_aa: CASSLPGQGAEAFF
j_call: TRBJ2-5; v_call: TRBV29-1; cdr3_aa: CSVGEGETQYF
j_call: TRBJ2-7; v_call: TRBV30; cdr3_aa: CAWSKSAEREQYF
j_call: TRBJ1-1; v_call: TRBV14; cdr3_aa: CASSVGRAVTEAFF
j_call: TRBJ2-1; v_call: TRBV9; cdr3_aa: CASSEGQGYNEQFF
j_call: TRBJ1-1; v_call: TRBV9; cdr3_aa: CASSVGLSGNTEAFF
j_call: TRBJ1-1; v_call: TRBV2; cdr3_aa: CASSPDRDTEAFF
j_call: TRBJ1-1; v_call: TRBV28; cdr3_aa: CASSLGGAGTEAFF
j_call: TRBJ2-3; v_call: TRBV20-1; cdr3_aa: CSAILGDTQYF
j_call: TRBJ2-2; v_call: TRBV5-8; cdr3_aa: CASSYRTGGTGELFF
j_call: TRBJ1-1; v_call: TRBV20-1; cdr3_aa: CSARGQTEAFF
j_call: TRBJ1-1; v_call: TRBV11-2; cdr3_aa: CASSRRAAIEAFF
j_call: TRBJ1-1; v_call: TRBV9; cdr3_aa: CASSVGGQNTEAFF
j_call: TRBJ2-1; v_call: TRBV28; cdr3_aa: CASSKETGWMGSSYNEQFF
j_call: TRBJ2-3; v_call: TRBV27; cdr3_aa: CASSLAGPDTQYF
j_call: TRBJ2-1; v_call: TRBV29-1; cdr3_aa: CSVVDGTGDINEQFF
j_call: TRBJ2-3; v_call: TRBV4-1; cdr3_aa: CASSQRTSGSMIDTQYF
j_call: TRBJ2-1; v_call: TRBV18; cdr3_aa: CASSPWTENEQFF
j_call: TRBJ2-1; v_call: TRBV6-1; cdr3_aa: CASSEAGEAYNEQFF
j_call: TRBJ1-3; v_call: TRBV30; cdr3_aa: CAWSKQGVSGNTIYF
j_call: TRBJ1-2; v_call: TRBV28; cdr3_aa: CASSPGLNYGYTF
j_call: TRBJ1-1; v_call: TRBV9; cdr3_aa: CASSVVDSAEAFF
j_call: TRBJ1-5; v_call: TRBV5-6; cdr3_aa: CASRKGQGSNQPQHF
j_call: TRBJ2-7; v_call: TRBV28; cdr3_aa: CASGFLPLSTYEQYF
j_call: TRBJ2-6; v_call: TRBV19; cdr3_aa: CAALPGGNSGANVLTF
j_call: TRBJ1-1; v_call: TRBV28; cdr3_aa: CASRTGMNTEAFF
j_call: TRBJ2-1; v_call: TRBV5-8; cdr3_aa: CASSPASGSFHNEQFF